Only one count was recorded for the clone carrying this T cell receptor (beta chain). Repertoires were generated with immunoSEQ multiplex PCR, while TCRdb's copy carries only in-frame clones and drops some. The table shows around 80,000 clones, with over 75% occurring only once. These data belong to a study of OX40 agonist ivuxolimab in advanced cancers. Per the germline V gene, CDR1 is SGHVS and CDR2 is FQNEAQ. The V and J ends lost 9 bases and 8 bases, in that order; junction bases with no gene match: 11. The CDR3 is made up of 14 amino acids. The TCR comes from an adult with an advanced solid tumor such as melanoma, head and neck, liver or kidney cancer. The source material was CD4+ or CD8+ T cells sorted from blood, sampled in a trial of the OX40 agonist ivuxolimab. The chain uses TRBV7-8 and TRBJ1-4, with 8 bases matching TRBD1. CDR3 DNA sequence: TGTGCCAGTCATGCAGGGGGCAAGGTAGAAAAACTGTTTTTT. It encodes CASHAGGKVEKLFF. The full variable domain, rest sourced from reference TRBV7-8 and TRBJ1-4, is GAGVSQSPRYKVAKRGQDVALRCDPISGHVSLFWYQQALGQGPEFLTYFQNEAQLDKSGLPSDRFFAERPEGSVSTLKIQRTQQEDSAVYLCASHAGGKVEKLFFGSGTQLSVL.